These 27 T cell receptor beta chains originate from one sample sequenced in a study of human thymus T cells. Produced via immunoSEQ multiplex PCR; TCRdb's table is partial and in-frame only. The repertoire holds 78,000 or so clones, around 96% seen once, with 0.025% to 0.04% in the top ten. Thymus specimens were resections from corrective heart surgery. Sequenced: thymus tissue. All receptors come from a boy under three years old with a congenital heart defect but otherwise immunologically healthy.

V is TRBV7-2 and J is TRBJ1-1, with D unclear. The CDR3 spans 17 residues. CDR1 is SGHTA, CDR2 FQGNSA, per germline. The V end was cut by 0 bases, the J end by 1 base, with 15 bases between. CDR3 amino acids: CASSLAGPPTKNTEAFF. The CDR3 coding sequence is TGTGCCAGCAGCTTAGCCGGACCCCCCACGAAGAACACTGAAGCTTTCTTT.

This clone was found once. This sequence joins TRBV5-4 and TRBJ2-7, with TRBD1 matching over 8 bases. This CDR3 has 15 residues. The V gene end was trimmed by 0 bases and the J gene end by 0 bases; junction bases not matched to a gene: 2. Germline V gives CDR1 SGHNT, CDR2 YYREEE (reference sequence). The CDR3 DNA follows: TGTGCCAGCAGCTTGGGACAGGGGAACTCCTACGAGCAGTACTTC. This gives the protein CASSLGQGNSYEQYF.

The V and J genes are TRBV10-1 and TRBJ2-5; the D is unclear. Deletions cut 0 bases from V and 1 base from J, with 15 bases between. The V gene's germline CDR1 is WNHNN and CDR2 SYGVQD (reference sequence). The CDR3 consists of 17 residues. The CDR3 protein is CASSESVTDSPQETQYF. The CDR3 DNA follows: TGCGCCAGCAGTGAGTCCGTCACCGACTCACCCCAAGAGACCCAGTACTTC.

V gene TRBV27 combines with J gene TRBJ2-1, with a tentative D call TRBD2 (6 bases). The V gene's germline CDR1 is MNHEY and CDR2 SMNVEV (reference sequence). The CDR3 runs to 15 residues. Trimming shortened V by 2 bases and J by 8 bases, and 16 bases separated the two germline ends. CDR3 protein: CASSLRGGKGDEQFF. In nucleotides, the CDR3 is TGTGCCAGCAGTTTACGTGGCGGGAAAGGCGATGAGCAGTTCTTC.

This clone was recorded only once. V is TRBV14 and J is TRBJ2-7; 7 bases are shared with TRBD1. In germline, CDR1 is SGHDN, CDR2 FVKESK. This CDR3 has 16 residues. The V gene end was trimmed by 4 bases and the J gene end by 2 bases; junction bases not matched to a gene: 11. This chain's CDR3 is CASSREDRAEPYEQYF. Written as DNA, the CDR3 is TGTGCCAGCAGCCGAGAAGACAGGGCGGAACCCTACGAGCAGTACTTC.

The chain recombines TRBV11-3 with TRBJ1-6; 8 positions match TRBD1. The junction had 15 bases not matched to a gene; V was cut back by 2 bases and J by 3 bases. This CDR3 contains 20 residues. Germline CDR1 SGHNT, CDR2 YENEEA. The CDR3 protein is CASSLKIPHNGTGYNSPLHF. The CDR3 DNA follows: TGTGCCAGCAGCTTAAAAATTCCTCATAATGGGACAGGCTATAATTCACCCCTCCACTTT.

CDR3 sequence: CASSGGRSYEQYF. The CDR3 DNA follows: TGTGCCAGCAGCGGCGGGAGGAGCTACGAGCAGTACTTC. The V and J genes are TRBV7-9 and TRBJ2-7, with 8 bases identical to TRBD2. Germline V gene data show CDR1 as SEHNR and CDR2 as FQNEAQ (reference sequence). The CDR3 extends over 13 amino acids. Trimming took 5 bases from V and 3 from J; bases not matched to a gene: 3.

The CDR3 DNA reads as TGTGCCAGCAGTGGCCTAGGGGACAGGGCTATTGGAGAAAAACTGTTTTTT. It codes for CASSGLGDRAIGEKLFF. This chain uses TRBV6-1 with TRBJ1-4, with 9 bases identical to TRBD1. The germline gives CDR1 MNHNS, CDR2 SASEGT. The CDR3 loop spans 17 amino acids. With 4 bases clipped from V and 8 bases from J, the junction kept 14 bases outside the gene matches.

V is TRBV9 and J is TRBJ1-6; D not certain. This CDR3 comprises 15 residues. Germline CDR1 is SGDLS and CDR2 is YYNGEE. Trimming removed 0 bases from V and 8 bases from J, with 12 bases in between. The CDR3 protein is CASSVGASGDSPLHF. DNA for the CDR3: TGTGCCAGCAGCGTAGGGGCCTCAGGCGATTCACCCCTCCACTTT. The full variable domain, completed using reference TRBV9 and TRBJ1-6, is DSGVTQTPKHLITATGQRVTLRCSPRSGDLSVYWYQQSLDQGLQFLIQYYNGEERAKGNILERFSAQQFPDLHSELNLSSLELGDSALYFCASSVGASGDSPLHFGNGTRLTVT.

CDR3 nucleotides: TGTGCCAGCACCGGACAGGGGAAGGTAGGGACTGAAGCTTTCTTT. This gives the protein CASTGQGKVGTEAFF. The V call is TRBV6-1, the J call TRBJ1-1, with 9 positions matching TRBD1. The CDR3 extends over 15 amino acids. Germline V gene lookup returns CDR1 MNHNS and CDR2 SASEGT. J lost 5 bases, V lost 7 bases, and 11 bases had no gene match.

This chain connects TRBV7-9 to TRBJ1-1; perhaps TRBD1 as D (6 bases). This CDR3 has 14 residues. Trimming stripped 4 bases from V and 5 bases from J, with 14 bases between. CDR1 SEHNR and CDR2 FQNEAQ come from the germline V gene (reference sequence). As DNA, the CDR3 is TGTGCCAGCAGCTCCTCTCGCAGGGGAACTGAAGCTTTCTTT. Residues: CASSSSRRGTEAFF.

CDR3 sequence (DNA): TGTGCTAGTGGCCGGGTGTCTGAGCAGTTCTTC. This translates into CASGRVSEQFF. V gene TRBV12-5 combines with J gene TRBJ2-1; unclear D gene. V lost 6 bases and J 9 bases, leaving 9 bases between the germline ends. The germline gives CDR1 LGHNT, CDR2 FRNRAP. The CDR3 has 11 amino acids.

The chain combines TRBV10-3 with TRBJ1-2; D is undetermined. Germline CDR1 and CDR2: ENHRY and SYGVKD. Trimming cost V 0 bases and J 4 bases, with 15 bases left between them. This CDR3 is 16 amino acids long. The CDR3 DNA reads TGTGCCATCAGTGAGTCGGAGGATCCGGGAGGCTATGGCTACACCTTC. Translated, it gives CAISESEDPGGYGYTF.

V is TRBV10-2 and J is TRBJ2-7; 12 positions match TRBD2. The CDR3 sequence is 16 residues long. The germline gives CDR1 WSHSY, CDR2 SAAADI. The V and J ends lost 7 bases and 2 bases, in that order; junction bases with no gene match: 9. The DNA of the CDR3 is TGCGCCAGCACGGCTAGCGGGGGGGAGGAAACCTACGAGCAGTACTTC. Amino acid sequence: CASTASGGEETYEQYF.

The chain carries TRBV19 and TRBJ2-5; TRBD1 might be the D (5 bases). The CDR3 extends over 16 amino acids. The ends were cut back, 4 bases at V and 2 bases at J, with 17 bases in the middle. The germline V gene has CDR1 LNHDA and CDR2 SQIVND (reference sequence). This CDR3 is CASSNEILGPQETQYF. Written as DNA, the CDR3 is TGTGCCAGTAGTAATGAGATTTTGGGGCCACAAGAGACCCAGTACTTC. Using reference TRBV19 and TRBJ2-5 for the parts outside the CDR3, the full variable domain is DGGITQSPKYLFRKEGQNVTLSCEQNLNHDAMYWYRQDPGQGLRLIYYSQIVNDFQKGDIAEGYSVSREKKESFPLTVTSAQKNPTAFYLCASSNEILGPQETQYFGPGTRLLVL.

V and J are TRBV4-3 and TRBJ1-6, with TRBD1 matching 7 bases. CDR1 and CDR2 from the germline V gene are LGHNA and YSLEER. With V trimmed by 0 bases and J by 0 bases, 8 bases remained unmatched. This CDR3 is 19 amino acids long. The CDR3: CASSQEPGQLSSYNSPLHF. DNA for the CDR3: TGCGCCAGCAGCCAAGAACCGGGACAGCTAAGCTCCTATAATTCACCCCTCCACTTT.

The chain has TRBV2 and TRBJ2-3; 8 positions match TRBD2. Germline assignment: CDR1 SNHLY and CDR2 FYNNEI. CDR3 length: 15 residues. The trim removed 5 bases at V and 2 bases at J, leaving 6 bases unmatched. The CDR3 coding sequence is TGTGCCAGCAGTACGGGACTAGATTACACAGATACGCAGTATTTT. Its translation is CASSTGLDYTDTQYF.

This chain joins TRBV6-7 and TRBJ2-7, with 11 bases that match TRBD2. TRBV6-7 is an open reading frame, and its role is uncertain. The CDR3 covers 19 residues. The J segment lost 3 bases and the V segment lost 0 bases, leaving 13 bases of the junction unmatched. The CDR3 here is CASSYSMNAGTSGNYEQYF. The CDR3 region has the DNA TGTGCCAGCAGTTACTCGATGAATGCCGGGACTAGCGGAAACTACGAGCAGTACTTC.

J is TRBJ2-7 and V is TRBV7-9, with D tentatively TRBD1 or TRBD2 (5 bases each). Germline CDR1 is SEHNR and CDR2 is FQNEAQ (reference sequence). CDR3 length: 16 residues. The V gene lost 5 bases and the J gene lost 4 bases, with 21 bases spanning the gap. CDR3 in DNA: TGTGCCAGCAGCGCTACTACCGGGAAGGGGAGATACGAGCAGTACTTC. Amino acids: CASSATTGKGRYEQYF.

The chain is built from TRBV14 and TRBJ1-6; D possibly corresponds to TRBD1 (6 bases). The CDR3 is made up of 17 amino acids. V was clipped by 1 base and J by 13 bases, with 23 bases between them. Germline V gene sequence: CDR1 SGHDN, CDR2 FVKESK. CDR3 amino acids: CASSQGDSDRRPFPLHF. CDR3 nucleotides: TGTGCCAGCAGCCAAGGGGACTCAGACAGGCGCCCTTTTCCCCTCCACTTT.

The chain joins TRBV5-4 to TRBJ1-2; possibly TRBD1 for D (5 bases). The CDR3 is 15 residues long. V lost 2 bases and J 2 bases, leaving 13 bases between the germline ends. CDR1 is SGHNT and CDR2 is YYREEE in the germline V gene (reference sequence). The chain's CDR3 is CASSLKGVVNYGYTF. As DNA, the CDR3 is TGTGCCAGCAGCTTAAAAGGGGTTGTGAACTATGGCTACACCTTC.

The V call is TRBV5-8, the J call TRBJ1-1; tentative D call: TRBD1 (5 bases). Per the germline V gene, CDR1 is SGHTS and CDR2 is YDEGEE. The ends were cut back, 0 bases at V and 1 base at J, with 13 bases in the middle. There are 16 residues in the CDR3. The CDR3 DNA reads as TGTGCCAGCAGCTTGGATATTCGGACAACGAACACTGAAGCTTTCTTT. Translating gives CASSLDIRTTNTEAFF.

The gene calls are TRBV4-3 and TRBJ2-1, with TRBD2 matching over 7 bases. V shed 5 bases, J shed 7 bases, and the junction held 14 bases outside the gene matches. Looked up from germline, CDR1 is LGHNA and CDR2 is YSLEER. The CDR3 totals 16 residues. The CDR3 sequence is CASSARRTRVANEQFF. The CDR3 DNA reads TGCGCCAGCAGCGCCCGTCGGACTAGGGTTGCGAATGAGCAGTTCTTC.

The chain combines TRBV5-1 with TRBJ1-2, with D maybe TRBD1 (5 bases). Trimming stripped 4 bases from V and 8 bases from J, with 24 bases between. The length of the CDR3 is 16 residues. Germline lookup yields CDR1 SGHRS and CDR2 YFSETQ. The CDR3 nucleotides read TGCGCCAGCAGCGCGGCCAGGAGGGGAGGATCAGGAGGCTACACCTTC. Residues: CASSAARRGGSGGYTF.

The chain recombines TRBV28 with TRBJ1-1, with 7 bases fitting TRBD1. The CDR3 is 14 residues long. V shed 3 bases, J shed 7 bases, and the junction held 8 bases outside the gene matches. The germline gives CDR1 MDHEN, CDR2 SYDVKM. The CDR3 loop is CASSLARGADEAFF. CDR3 sequence (DNA): TGTGCCAGCAGTTTGGCCAGGGGGGCGGATGAAGCTTTCTTT.

The rearrangement links TRBV5-6 to TRBJ1-1; D is unresolved. From germline, CDR1 is SGHDT and CDR2 YYEEEE. CDR3 length: 16 residues. Trimming left V 0 bases short and J 6 bases short, with 18 bases between. CDR3 nucleotides: TGTGCCAGCAGCTTGGGTCCCAGTGAATGCCCTCCTGAAGCTTTCTTT. As protein: CASSLGPSECPPEAFF.

V gene TRBV19 combines with J gene TRBJ1-2; 8 positions match TRBD1. Germline lookup yields CDR1 LNHDA and CDR2 SQIVND (reference sequence). With 3 bases clipped from V and 0 bases from J, the junction kept 6 bases outside the gene matches. The CDR3 sequence is 16 residues long. The CDR3 bases are TGTGCCAGTAGTATCGGACAGGGTAGCCCTAACTATGGCTACACCTTC. Its protein product is CASSIGQGSPNYGYTF.